The 12 T cell receptor beta chains presented below share a single source sample, sequenced in a study of T cell responses to AZD1222 COVID-19 vaccine. Sequencing used immunoSEQ multiplex PCR; TCRdb keeps in-frame clones, though not all of them. Of around 130,000 clones listed, about 89% were seen once; the top ten hold around 8%. The material sequenced was peripheral blood, taken 28 days after the second dose of the MenACWY control vaccine. All receptors derive from an adult who received the MenACWY meningococcal vaccine as a control.

The chain employs TRBV6-5 and TRBJ1-2, with D possibly being TRBD1 (5 bases). CDR3 size: 15 residues. Deletions cut 4 bases from V and 4 bases from J, with 16 bases between. CDR1 and CDR2 from the germline V gene are MNHEY and SVGAGI. The DNA of the CDR3 is TGTGCCAGCAGTTTGAGCTACGGAGGGACCTATGGCTACACCTTC. Protein product: CASSLSYGGTYGYTF.

This chain joins TRBV7-2 and TRBJ1-2; a possible D gene is TRBD1 (5 bases). Trimming cost V 2 bases and J 2 bases, with 9 bases left between them. Germline V gene sequence: CDR1 SGHTA, CDR2 FQGNSA. This CDR3 spans 14 amino acids. Written as DNA, the CDR3 is TGTGCCAGCAGCTTAATGGAGGGGAACTATGGCTACACCTTC. It codes for CASSLMEGNYGYTF.

V is TRBV24-1 and J is TRBJ1-1, with unresolved D. The length of the CDR3 is 13 residues. Germline lookup yields CDR1 KGHDR and CDR2 SFDVKD. V lost 4 bases, J lost 0 bases, and 5 bases lay in between. The CDR3 coding sequence is TGTGCCACCAGTGAGGCGGTGAACACTGAAGCTTTCTTT. Protein: CATSEAVNTEAFF.

This clone occurred a few times. The genes are TRBV25-1 and TRBJ2-7, with D perhaps matching TRBD1 (6 bases). V lost 3 bases and J lost 1, with 13 bases in between. The germline V gene has CDR1 MGHDK and CDR2 SYGVNS. The CDR3 consists of 15 residues. This chain's CDR3 is CASSDDRIGSYEQYF. The CDR3 nucleotides read TGTGCCAGCAGTGACGACAGGATTGGGTCCTACGAGCAGTACTTC.

The chain couples TRBV7-9 to TRBJ2-5; D gene uncertain. The CDR3 totals 11 residues. Germline V gene data show CDR1 as SEHNR and CDR2 as FQNEAQ (reference sequence). V lost 4 bases and J 4 bases, leaving 4 bases between the germline ends. The CDR3 here is CASSSGETQYF. CDR3 sequence (DNA): TGTGCCAGCAGCTCGGGAGAGACCCAGTACTTC.

The chain couples TRBV18 to TRBJ2-2, with 7 bases that match TRBD2. In germline, CDR1 is KGHSH, CDR2 LQKENI. There are 16 residues in the CDR3. V shed 0 bases, J shed 0 bases, and the junction held 1 base outside the gene matches. The CDR3 bases are TGTGCCAGCTCACCACCTGCGGGGGCGAACACCGGGGAGCTGTTTTTT. As protein: CASSPPAGANTGELFF.

The chain combines TRBV14 with TRBJ2-7; TRBD2 matches 8 bases. J lost 1 base, V lost 0 bases, and 14 bases had no gene match. This CDR3 is 19 amino acids long. Germline values: CDR1 SGHDN, CDR2 FVKESK. Here the CDR3 reads CASSQDVRRGAISSYEQYF. The CDR3 DNA follows: TGTGCCAGCAGCCAAGATGTACGGCGGGGGGCTATATCTTCCTACGAGCAGTACTTC.

This chain connects TRBV15 to TRBJ1-1; D perhaps matches TRBD1 (6 bases). The germline V and J ends were trimmed by 4 bases and 4 bases, with 13 bases remaining between them. CDR1 is LNHNV, CDR2 YYDKDF, per germline (reference sequence). The CDR3 consists of 14 residues. CDR3 sequence reads: CATSTEGGLTEAFF. The CDR3 DNA follows: TGTGCCACCAGCACCGAAGGGGGACTCACTGAAGCTTTCTTT.

The V gene is TRBV10-2, the J gene TRBJ2-5; D call uncertain. Germline V lookup: CDR1 WSHSY, CDR2 SAAADI. The CDR3 consists of 11 residues. V lost 2 bases and J lost 9, with 7 bases in between. The CDR3 loop reads CASSELAAQYF. CDR3 nucleotides: TGCGCCAGCAGTGAGCTTGCGGCCCAGTACTTC.

The chain employs TRBV27 and TRBJ1-1; no clear D. This CDR3 spans 13 amino acids. V shed 5 bases and J shed 0 bases, with 7 bases lying between them. In germline, CDR1 is MNHEY, CDR2 SMNVEV (reference sequence). The CDR3 here is CASSPGVNTEAFF. The CDR3 DNA reads as TGTGCCAGCAGTCCCGGTGTGAACACTGAAGCTTTCTTT.

The chain recombines TRBV28 with TRBJ2-5; D is unclear. Trimming left V 7 bases short and J 5 bases short, with 8 bases between. The germline V gene encodes CDR1 MDHEN and CDR2 SYDVKM. The CDR3 is 11 residues long. In DNA, the CDR3 is TGTGCCAGCACCAATATCGAGACCCAGTACTTC. The encoded protein is CASTNIETQYF.

The rearrangement uses TRBV3-1 (or the pseudogene TRBV3-2) and TRBJ2-2, with D unresolved. Germline V gene lookup returns CDR1 LGHDT and CDR2 YNNKEL (reference sequence). The CDR3 sequence is 14 residues long. V was pared by 0 bases and J by 6 bases, with 8 bases between. CDR3 protein: CASSQDRVAGELFF. The CDR3 bases are TGTGCCAGCAGCCAAGATAGGGTGGCCGGGGAGCTGTTTTTT.